The source of this TCR beta chain is a study of T cell repertoires in cytomegalovirus infection (dated by TCRdb to between 2018 and 2021). The study in broad terms: Alongside well-studied HLA-B-restricted epitopes, the peptide stimulations were aimed at recently identified HLA-C-restricted CMV epitopes, whose presentation resists viral immunomodulation. The HLA type of each donor mattered for the analysis, because public TCR beta signatures pointed to carriage of CMV infection along with the matching HLA type. Overall study results and their limits: The ex vivo response was dominated by HLA-C-restricted CMV-specific TCR beta clonotypes, which also provided the single most frequent clonotype in two of eight donors. In both this cohort and an independent roughly 330-donor cohort, the cumulative frequency of public TCR beta family members distinguished carriers of CMV infection plus the relevant HLA type.

This clonotype was detected a few times. Its antigen remains undetermined. One base away there is no much larger clone; base qualities are not given. From V the trimming removes 4 bases and from J it removes 10 bases, while the gene matches leave 15 bases of the junction unaccounted for. According to the germline V gene, CDR1 reads MGHRA and CDR2 reads YSYEKL. The CDR3 numbers 17 residues from cysteine through phenylalanine. The read is trimmed to its CDR3 DNA, 51 bases read in frame from base 1. The instrument was an Illumina HiSeq 1500. TCRdb reanalyzed the raw reads on its own, using fastp at Q25 for trimming and MiXCR for clone calling, and kept in-frame beta chains. A single entry per CDR3 protein holds the most common genes and DNA from its merged rows. In all, the sample holds roughly 920,000 distinct CDR3 sequences, and 25% to 40% of those were seen once. The ten largest account for 13% of the sample.

The sample's treatment or condition label, decoded: in vitro stimulation with specific CMV peptide epitopes to enrich CMV-specific T cells. This specimen was cultured CD8+ T cells from PBMCs, taken from culture after CMV antigen stimulation. The TCR sequence derives from a human donor in good health (CMV status not recorded). Some clones in this sample may be carry-over from other donors' samples. The chain employs TRBV4-1 and TRBJ1-6; TRBD1 aligns with 8 central bases. This receptor has the CDR3 CASSPDETGTGWSPLHF. The DNA sequence is TGCGCCAGCAGCCCGGACGAAACCGGGACAGGTTGGTCACCCCTCCACTTT.